The source of this T cell receptor (beta chain) is a study of T cell repertoires in cytomegalovirus infection (dated by TCRdb to the late 2010s). Looking at the study overall: The HLA type of each donor mattered for the analysis, because public TCR beta signatures pointed to carriage of CMV infection along with the matching HLA type. The paper as a whole reports these results and caveats: The ex vivo response was dominated by HLA-C-restricted CMV-specific TCR beta clonotypes, which also provided the single most frequent clonotype in two of eight donors. Cumulative frequency of public TCR beta family members discriminated carriers of CMV infection plus the relevant HLA type in this cohort and an independent approximately 370-donor cohort.

TCRdb lists the instrument as Illumina HiSeq 1500. In-frame beta chains were kept once TCRdb had trimmed the public reads at Q25 with fastp and called clones with MiXCR. Here each entry gathers all rows of one CDR3 protein and keeps the most common genes and DNA. This sample holds around 530,000 distinct CDR3 sequences; 16% were observed only once. 24% of the sample goes to the ten largest clones. In its sample, this clonotype was seen once. The antigen this receptor binds is unknown. Its ends do not fully match the called genes, so a read error is possible. The CDR3, cysteine through phenylalanine, is 16 amino acids long. This entry keeps only the CDR3 DNA: 48 bases, framed from base 1.

The sequencing input was CD8+ T cells from PBMCs. The sequence joins TRBV5-3 to TRBJ2-5, with 7 bases matching TRBD1. TRBV5-3 is assigned to the ORF class and has an uncertain function. This receptor was identified in a human donor in good health (CMV status not recorded). Some clones in this sample may be carry-over from other donors' samples. The CDR3 is CASSFQGRGTKENQYF. The bases read TGTGCCAGCAGCTTTCAGGGCAGGGGGACCAAAGAGAACCAGTACTTC.